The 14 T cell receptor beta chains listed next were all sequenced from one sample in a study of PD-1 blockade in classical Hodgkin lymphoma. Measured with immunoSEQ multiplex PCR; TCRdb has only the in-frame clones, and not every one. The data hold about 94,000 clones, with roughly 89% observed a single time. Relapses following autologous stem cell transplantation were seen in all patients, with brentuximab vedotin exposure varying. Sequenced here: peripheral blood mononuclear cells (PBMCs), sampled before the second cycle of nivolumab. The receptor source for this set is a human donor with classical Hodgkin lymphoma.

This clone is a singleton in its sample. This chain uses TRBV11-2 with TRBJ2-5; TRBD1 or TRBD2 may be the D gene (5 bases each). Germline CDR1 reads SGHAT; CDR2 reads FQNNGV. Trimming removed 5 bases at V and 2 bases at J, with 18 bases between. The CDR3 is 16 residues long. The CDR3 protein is CASSKQTLGEQETQYF. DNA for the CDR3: TGTGCCAGCAGCAAACAAACCTTGGGGGAACAAGAGACCCAGTACTTC.

CDR3 bases: TGTGCCAGTAGTACAGGACAGGAGCAGTTCTTC. Translating gives CASSTGQEQFF. The rearrangement uses TRBV19 and TRBJ2-1; perhaps TRBD1 as D (6 bases). The CDR3 has 11 amino acids. With 4 bases removed from V and 10 bases from J, the gap between germline ends came to 8 bases. Per germline, CDR1 LNHDA and CDR2 SQIVND (reference sequence).

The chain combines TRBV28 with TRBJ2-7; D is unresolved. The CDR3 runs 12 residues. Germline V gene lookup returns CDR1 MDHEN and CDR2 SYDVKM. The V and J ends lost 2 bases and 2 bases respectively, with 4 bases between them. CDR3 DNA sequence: TGTGCCAGCAGTTTAACTCCCTACGAGCAGTACTTC. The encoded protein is CASSLTPYEQYF.

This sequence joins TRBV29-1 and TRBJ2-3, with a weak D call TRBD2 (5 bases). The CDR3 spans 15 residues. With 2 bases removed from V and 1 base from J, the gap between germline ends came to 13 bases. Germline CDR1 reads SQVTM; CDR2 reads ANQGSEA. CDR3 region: CSVERPPGGTDTQYF. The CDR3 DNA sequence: TGCAGCGTTGAACGGCCTCCCGGGGGCACAGATACGCAGTATTTT.

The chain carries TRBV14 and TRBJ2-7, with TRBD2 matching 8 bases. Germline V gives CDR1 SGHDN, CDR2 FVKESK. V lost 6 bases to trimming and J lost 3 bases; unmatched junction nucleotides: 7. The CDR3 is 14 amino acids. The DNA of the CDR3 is TGTGCCAGCAGGAATAGCGGGGCCCACTACGAGCAGTACTTC. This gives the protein CASRNSGAHYEQYF. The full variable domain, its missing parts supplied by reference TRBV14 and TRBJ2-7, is EAGVTQFPSHSVIEKGQTVTLRCDPISGHDNLYWYRRVMGKEIKFLLHFVKESKQDESGMPNNRFLAERTGGTYSTLKVQPAELEDSGVYFCASRNSGAHYEQYFGPGTRLTVT.

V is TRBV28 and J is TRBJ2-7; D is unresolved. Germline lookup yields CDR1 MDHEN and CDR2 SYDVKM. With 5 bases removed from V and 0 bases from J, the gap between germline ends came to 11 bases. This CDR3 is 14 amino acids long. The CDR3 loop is CASSRRSSSYEQYF. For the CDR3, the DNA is TGTGCCAGCAGTCGGCGATCAAGCTCCTACGAGCAGTACTTC.

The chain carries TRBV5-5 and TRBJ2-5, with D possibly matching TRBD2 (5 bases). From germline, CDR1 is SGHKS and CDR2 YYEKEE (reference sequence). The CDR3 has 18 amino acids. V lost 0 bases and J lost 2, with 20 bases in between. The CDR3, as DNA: TGTGCCAGCAGCTTGGCAACCCGGGCACGGAGGCAACAAGAGACCCAGTACTTC. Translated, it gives CASSLATRARRQQETQYF.

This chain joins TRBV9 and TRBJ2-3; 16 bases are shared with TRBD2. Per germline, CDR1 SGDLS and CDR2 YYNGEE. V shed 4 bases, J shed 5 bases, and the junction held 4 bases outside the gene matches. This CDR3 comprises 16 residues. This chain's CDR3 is CASSPGLAGGIDTQYF. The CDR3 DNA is TGTGCCAGCAGCCCGGGACTAGCGGGGGGGATAGATACGCAGTATTTT. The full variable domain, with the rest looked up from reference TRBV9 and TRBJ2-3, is DSGVTQTPKHLITATGQRVTLRCSPRSGDLSVYWYQQSLDQGLQFLIQYYNGEERAKGNILERFSAQQFPDLHSELNLSSLELGDSALYFCASSPGLAGGIDTQYFGPGTRLTVL.

CDR3: CASSLSRGDYNEQFF. The CDR3 nucleotides are TGTGCCAGCAGCTTATCGCGGGGCGACTACAATGAGCAGTTCTTC. The chain is built from TRBV11-3 and TRBJ2-1; TRBD2 might be the D (6 bases). The CDR3 has 15 residues. The germline V gene has CDR1 SGHNT and CDR2 YENEEA. V was clipped by 2 bases and J by 3 bases, with 11 bases between them. Based on the CDR3 plus reference TRBV11-3 and TRBJ2-1, the full variable domain is EAGVVQSPRYKIIEKKQPVAFWCNPISGHNTLYWYLQNLGQGPELLIRYENEEAVDDSQLPKDRFSAERLKGVDSTLKIQPAELGDSAVYLCASSLSRGDYNEQFFGPGTRLTVL.

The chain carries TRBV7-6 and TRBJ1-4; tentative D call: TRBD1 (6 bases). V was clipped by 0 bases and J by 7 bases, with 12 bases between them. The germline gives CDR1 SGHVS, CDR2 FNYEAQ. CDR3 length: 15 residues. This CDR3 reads CASSLAGGVGEKLFF. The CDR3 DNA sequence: TGTGCCAGCAGCTTAGCAGGGGGTGTAGGTGAAAAACTGTTTTTT.

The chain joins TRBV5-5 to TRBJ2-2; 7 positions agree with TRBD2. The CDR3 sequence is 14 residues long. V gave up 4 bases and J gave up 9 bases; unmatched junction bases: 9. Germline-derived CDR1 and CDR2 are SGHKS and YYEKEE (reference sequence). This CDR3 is CASSTGTTRRELFF. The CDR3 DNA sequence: TGTGCCAGCAGCACCGGGACTACCCGGAGGGAGCTGTTTTTT.

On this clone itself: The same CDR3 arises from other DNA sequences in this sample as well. CDR3 in amino acids: CASSVGDTQYF. DNA for the CDR3: TGTGCCAGCAGTGTCGGAGATACGCAGTATTTT. The rearrangement links TRBV25-1 to TRBJ2-3; D remains unclear. Looked up from germline, CDR1 is MGHDK and CDR2 is SYGVNS. With 4 bases removed from V and 5 bases from J, the gap between germline ends came to 4 bases. This CDR3 spans 11 amino acids.

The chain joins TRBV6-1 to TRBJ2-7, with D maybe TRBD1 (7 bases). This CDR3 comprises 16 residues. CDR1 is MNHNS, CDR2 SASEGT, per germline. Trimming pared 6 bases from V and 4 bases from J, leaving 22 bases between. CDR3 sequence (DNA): TGTGCCAGCAGGGAACCGGGGGTGACAGGGAGGTACGAGCAGTACTTC. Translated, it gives CASREPGVTGRYEQYF.

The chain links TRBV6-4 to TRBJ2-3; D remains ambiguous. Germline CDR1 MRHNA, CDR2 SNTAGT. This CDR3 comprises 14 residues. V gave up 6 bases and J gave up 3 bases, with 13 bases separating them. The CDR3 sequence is CASSSDGYTDTQYF. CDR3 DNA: TGTGCCAGCAGCTCCGACGGGTATACAGATACGCAGTATTTT.